This T cell receptor (beta chain) was identified in a study of cytomegalovirus exposure and HLA in healthy donors. Study in general: Earlier, 90 million to 140 million unique TCR beta sequences were recovered from roughly 180 million T cells by an analysis.

Primers: 60 Vbeta forward and 13 Jbeta reverse. The method was immunoSEQ multiplex PCR; TCRdb's version includes in-frame clones alone and lacks a portion of them. The sample shows about 190,000 clones, roughly 80% of them seen only once. Study conclusions and caveats: The authors confirmed in vitro that a few CMV-associated chains were specific for CMV antigens.

Regarding this clone: Its target is not known.

The source of this sequence is a woman between 18 and 29 years old in good health and CMV-seronegative. The sequencing sample was made of PBMCs.

Here the CDR3 DNA reads TGTGCCAGCAGCTTGCAGGGTCAAGCGGGGGGGAGCCGAGGTACGCAGTATTTT. Protein: CASSLQGQAGGSRGTQYF. This rearrangement joins TRBV7-2 to TRBJ2-3, with 10 bases matching TRBD2. CDR1 is SGHTA, CDR2 FQGNSA, per germline. The V gene end was trimmed by 3 bases and the J gene end by 8 bases; junction bases not matched to a gene: 17. This CDR3 spans 18 amino acids.